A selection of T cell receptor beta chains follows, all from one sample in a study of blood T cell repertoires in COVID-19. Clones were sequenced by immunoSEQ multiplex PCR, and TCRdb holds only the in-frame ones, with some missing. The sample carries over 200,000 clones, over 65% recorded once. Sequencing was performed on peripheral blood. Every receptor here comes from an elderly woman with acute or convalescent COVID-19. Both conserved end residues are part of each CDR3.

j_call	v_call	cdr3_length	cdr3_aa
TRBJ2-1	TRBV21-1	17	CASSIPPDRRPGNEQFF
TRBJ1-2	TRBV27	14	CASSPGRDGYGYTF
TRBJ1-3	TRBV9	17	CASSVDAAGSNRNTIYF
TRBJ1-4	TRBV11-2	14	CASSPSGSYEKLFF
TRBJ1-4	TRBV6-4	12	CAKTGRIEKLFF
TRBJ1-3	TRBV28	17	CASSLGGIRGPGNTIYF
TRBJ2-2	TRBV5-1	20	CASSLGLGQRRILNTGELFF
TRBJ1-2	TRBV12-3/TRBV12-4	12	CASRRGNYGYTF
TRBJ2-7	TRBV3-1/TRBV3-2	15	CASSPTGQSSYEQYF
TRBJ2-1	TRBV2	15	CASSELSGSYNEQFF
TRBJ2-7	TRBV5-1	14	CASSSGQGAYEQYF
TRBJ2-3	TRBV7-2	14	CASSPDGGTDTQYF
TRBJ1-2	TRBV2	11	CASSEARGYTF
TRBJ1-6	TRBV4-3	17	CASSQDYGAGLNSPLHF
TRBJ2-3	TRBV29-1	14	CSVDSGGVGDTQYF
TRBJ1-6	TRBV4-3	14	CASSQVIEESPLHF
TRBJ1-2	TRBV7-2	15	CASSLDATAPYGYTF
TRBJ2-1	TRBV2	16	CASSMRLNPFYNEQFF
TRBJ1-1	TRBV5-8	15	CASSRLGQGGTEAFF
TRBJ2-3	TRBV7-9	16	CASSLEGTGLTDTQYF
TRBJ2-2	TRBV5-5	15	CASSPDRVRTGELFF
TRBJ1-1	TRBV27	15	CASSPLGEGNTEAFF
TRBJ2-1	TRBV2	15	CASSEGGILYNEQFF
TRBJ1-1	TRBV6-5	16	CASSYSDSGMNTEAFF
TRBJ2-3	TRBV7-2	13	CASSLTVRDTQYF
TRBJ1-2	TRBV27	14	CASSLARGRNGYTF
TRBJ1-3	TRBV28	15	CASSIRTGAGNTIYF
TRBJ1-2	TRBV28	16	CASSPEGRGLSYGYTF
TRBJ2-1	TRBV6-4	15	CASSPGTSGTGEQFF
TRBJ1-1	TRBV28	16	CASSSAGTGRRTEAFF
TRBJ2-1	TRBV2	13	CASKAGSYNEQFF
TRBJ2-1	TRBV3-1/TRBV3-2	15	CASSQDQTSLNEQFF
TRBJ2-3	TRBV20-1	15	CSASVLAGDTDTQYF
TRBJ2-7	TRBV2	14	CASWYGQGRGEQYF
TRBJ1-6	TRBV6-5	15	CASSYLQGANSPLHF
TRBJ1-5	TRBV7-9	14	CASSPGTRNQPQHF
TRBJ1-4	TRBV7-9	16	CASSLGQGGKNEKLFF
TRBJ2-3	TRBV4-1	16	CASSQGGDSITDTQYF
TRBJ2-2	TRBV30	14	CAWSLHIGAGELFF
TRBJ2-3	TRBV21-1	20	CASSKGVPGLAGVKTDTQYF
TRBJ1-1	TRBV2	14	CASRGTGGFTEAFF
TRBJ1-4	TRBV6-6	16	CASRPVNRGTNEKLFF
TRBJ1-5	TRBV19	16	CASSIGQGASNQPQHF
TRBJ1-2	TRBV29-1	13	CSVEGSGLHGYTF
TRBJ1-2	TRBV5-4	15	CASSLGRDRDDGHTF
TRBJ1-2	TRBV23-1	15	CASSRPGQRGSWYTF
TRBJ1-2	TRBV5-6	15	CASSLRQGGNYGYTF
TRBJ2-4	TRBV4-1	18	CASSQIFRLAGAKNIQYF
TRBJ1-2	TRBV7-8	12	CASSRAVGGYTF
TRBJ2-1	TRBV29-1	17	CSVRPGTGTRSYNEQFF
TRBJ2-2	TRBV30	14	CAWKRGGNTGELFF
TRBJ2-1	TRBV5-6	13	CASSDWRYNEQFF
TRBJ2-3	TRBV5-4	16	CASSLGGQAYTDTQYF
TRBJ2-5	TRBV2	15	CASSERVGVQETQYF
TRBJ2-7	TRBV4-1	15	CASSHPTGSSYEQYF
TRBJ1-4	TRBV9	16	CASSVATSATNEKLFF
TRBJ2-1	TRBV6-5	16	CASSFFWGEGPNEQFF
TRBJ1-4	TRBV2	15	CASTGQGRANEKLFF
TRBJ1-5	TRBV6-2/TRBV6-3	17	CASSSIGTGGNFQPQHF